This record looks at one T cell receptor beta chain sequence and its context. Antigen: not known. The sample originates from a study of T-cell memory formation after mild COVID-19. The overall study: There were largely donor-specific TCR clusters.

Constant-segment-primed 5'RACE gave TCR alpha and TCR beta cDNA libraries with sample barcodes and UMIs. MiXCR was run by TCRdb on the 5' RACE reads, yielding one entry per CDR3 protein. This table has just under 350,000 distinct CDR3 sequences, 10% to 15% appearing once. Study-level results: Memory cells collected pre-infection included some clones that later responded, suggesting cross-reactive memory joined. Proof of SARS-CoV-2 specificity was absent for the second-wave clones that crested on day 37.

This CDR3 has 18 residues. V was cut by 4 bases and J by 3 bases, with 22 bases left in between. Looked up from germline, CDR1 is LNHDA and CDR2 is SQIVND (reference sequence). The material sequenced was PBMCs or a T cell subset sorted from them (not recorded which). The clonotype was recovered from a man aged 18 to 35 who had mild COVID-19 (a few samples of this study predate the infection). Cell type and time point are not known. The V gene is TRBV19, the J gene TRBJ1-5; D remains ambiguous. The CDR3 protein is CASSTGSFIGPNNQPQHF. The CDR3 nucleotides are TGTGCCAGTAGTACCGGGTCCTTTATCGGGCCCAACAATCAGCCCCAGCATTTT.